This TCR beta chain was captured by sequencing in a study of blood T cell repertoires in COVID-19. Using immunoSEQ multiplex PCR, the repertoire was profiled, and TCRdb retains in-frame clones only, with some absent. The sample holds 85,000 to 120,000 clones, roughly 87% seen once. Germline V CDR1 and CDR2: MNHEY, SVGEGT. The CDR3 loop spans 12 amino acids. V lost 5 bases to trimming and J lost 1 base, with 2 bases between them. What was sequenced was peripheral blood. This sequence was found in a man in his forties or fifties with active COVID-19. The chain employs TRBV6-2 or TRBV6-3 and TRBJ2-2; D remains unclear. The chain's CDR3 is CASSQNTGELFF. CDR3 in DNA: TGTGCCAGCAGTCAGAACACCGGGGAGCTGTTTTTT.